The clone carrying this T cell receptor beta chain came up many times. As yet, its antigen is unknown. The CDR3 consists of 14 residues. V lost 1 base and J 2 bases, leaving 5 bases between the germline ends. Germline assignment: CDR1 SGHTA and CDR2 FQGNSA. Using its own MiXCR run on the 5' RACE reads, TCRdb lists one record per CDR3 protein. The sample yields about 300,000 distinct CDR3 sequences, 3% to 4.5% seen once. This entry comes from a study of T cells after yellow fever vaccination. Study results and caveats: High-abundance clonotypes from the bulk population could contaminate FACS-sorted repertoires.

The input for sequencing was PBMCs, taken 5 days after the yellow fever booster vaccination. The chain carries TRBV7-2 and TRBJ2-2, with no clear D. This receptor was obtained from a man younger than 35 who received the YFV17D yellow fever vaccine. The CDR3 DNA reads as TGTGCCAGCAGCTTAGACAGAAACACCGGGGAGCTGTTTTTT. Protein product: CASSLDRNTGELFF.